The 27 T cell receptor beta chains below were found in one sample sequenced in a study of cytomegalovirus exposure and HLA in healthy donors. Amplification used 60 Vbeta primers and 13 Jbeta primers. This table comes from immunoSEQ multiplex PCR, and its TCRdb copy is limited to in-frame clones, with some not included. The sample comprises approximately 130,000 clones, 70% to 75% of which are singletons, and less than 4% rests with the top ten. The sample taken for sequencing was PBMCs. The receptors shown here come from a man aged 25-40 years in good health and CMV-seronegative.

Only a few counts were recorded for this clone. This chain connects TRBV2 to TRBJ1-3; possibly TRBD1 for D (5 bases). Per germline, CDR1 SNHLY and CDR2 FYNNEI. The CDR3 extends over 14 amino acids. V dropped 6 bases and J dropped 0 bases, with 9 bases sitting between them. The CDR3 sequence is CASRDTFSGNTIYF. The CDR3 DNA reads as TGTGCCAGCAGGGACACGTTCTCTGGAAACACCATATATTTT.

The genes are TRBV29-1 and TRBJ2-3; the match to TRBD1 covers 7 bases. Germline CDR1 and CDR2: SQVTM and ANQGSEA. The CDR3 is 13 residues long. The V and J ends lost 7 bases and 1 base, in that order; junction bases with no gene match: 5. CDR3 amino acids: CSARDRRTDTQYF. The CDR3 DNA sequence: TGCAGCGCCCGGGACAGACGCACAGATACGCAGTATTTT.

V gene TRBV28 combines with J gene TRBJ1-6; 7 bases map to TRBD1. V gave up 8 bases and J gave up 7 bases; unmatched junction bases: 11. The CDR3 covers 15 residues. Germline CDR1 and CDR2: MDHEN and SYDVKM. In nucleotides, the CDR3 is TGTGCCAGCGATACGACAGGGACTGCGAATTCACCCCTCCACTTT. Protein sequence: CASDTTGTANSPLHF. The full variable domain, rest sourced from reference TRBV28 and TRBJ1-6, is DVKVTQSSRYLVKRTGEKVFLECVQDMDHENMFWYRQDPGLGLRLIYFSYDVKMKEKGDIPEGYSVSREKKERFSLILESASTNQTSMYLCASDTTGTANSPLHFGNGTRLTVT.

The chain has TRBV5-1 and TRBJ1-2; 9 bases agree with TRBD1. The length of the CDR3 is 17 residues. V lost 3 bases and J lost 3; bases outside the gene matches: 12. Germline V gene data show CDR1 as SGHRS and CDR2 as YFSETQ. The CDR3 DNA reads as TGCGCCAGCAGCTCCATACTCACAGGGGGCGCTCACTATGGCTACACCTTC. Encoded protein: CASSSILTGGAHYGYTF. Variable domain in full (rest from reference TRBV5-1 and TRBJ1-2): KAGVTQTPRYLIKTRGQQVTLSCSPISGHRSVSWYQQTPGQGLQFLFEYFSETQRNKGNFPGRFSGRQFSNSRSEMNVSTLELGDSALYLCASSSILTGGAHYGYTFGSGTRLTVV.

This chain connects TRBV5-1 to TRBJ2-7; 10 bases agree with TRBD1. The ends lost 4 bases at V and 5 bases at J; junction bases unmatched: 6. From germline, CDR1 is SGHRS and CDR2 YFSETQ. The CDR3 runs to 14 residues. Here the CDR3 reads CASSRGQGRDEQYF. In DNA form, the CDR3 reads TGCGCCAGCAGCCGGGGACAGGGGAGAGACGAGCAGTACTTC.

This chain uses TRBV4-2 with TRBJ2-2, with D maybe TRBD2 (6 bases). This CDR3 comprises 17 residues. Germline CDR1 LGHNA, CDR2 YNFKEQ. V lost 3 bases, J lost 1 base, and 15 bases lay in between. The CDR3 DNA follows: TGTGCCAGCAGCCATGGACTATCGGATATGAACACCGGGGAGCTGTTTTTT. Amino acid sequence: CASSHGLSDMNTGELFF.

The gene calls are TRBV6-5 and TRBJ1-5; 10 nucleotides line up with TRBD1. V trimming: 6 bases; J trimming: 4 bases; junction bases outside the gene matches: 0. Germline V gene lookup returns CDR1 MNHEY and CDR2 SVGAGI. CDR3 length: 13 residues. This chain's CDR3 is CASRGQGNQPQHF. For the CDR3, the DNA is TGTGCCAGCAGGGGACAGGGGAATCAGCCCCAGCATTTT.

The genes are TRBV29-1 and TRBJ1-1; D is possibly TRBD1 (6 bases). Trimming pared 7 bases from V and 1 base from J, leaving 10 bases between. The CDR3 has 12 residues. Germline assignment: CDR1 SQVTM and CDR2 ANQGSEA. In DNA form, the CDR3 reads TGCAGCGCTGCGACAGGGAACACTGAAGCTTTCTTT. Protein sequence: CSAATGNTEAFF.

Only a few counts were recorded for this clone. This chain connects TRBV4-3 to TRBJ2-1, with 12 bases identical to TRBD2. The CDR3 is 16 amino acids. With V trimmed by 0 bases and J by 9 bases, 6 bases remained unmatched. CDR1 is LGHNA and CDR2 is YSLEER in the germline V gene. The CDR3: CASSQDTSGRSTEQFF. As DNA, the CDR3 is TGCGCCAGCAGCCAAGACACTAGCGGGAGGTCTACTGAGCAGTTCTTC.

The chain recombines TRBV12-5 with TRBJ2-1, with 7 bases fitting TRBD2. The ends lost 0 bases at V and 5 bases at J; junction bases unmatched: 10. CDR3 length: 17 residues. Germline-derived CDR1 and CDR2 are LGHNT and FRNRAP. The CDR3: CASGLVIFGDYNNEQFF. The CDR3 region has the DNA TGTGCTAGTGGTTTGGTAATCTTCGGGGACTACAACAATGAGCAGTTCTTC.

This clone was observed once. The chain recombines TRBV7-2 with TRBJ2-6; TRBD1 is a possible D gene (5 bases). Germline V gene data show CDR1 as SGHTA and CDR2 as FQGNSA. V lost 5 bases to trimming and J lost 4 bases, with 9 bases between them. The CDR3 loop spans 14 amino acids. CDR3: CASSPTAGANVLTF. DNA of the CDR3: TGTGCCAGCAGCCCGACAGCCGGGGCCAACGTCCTGACTTTC.

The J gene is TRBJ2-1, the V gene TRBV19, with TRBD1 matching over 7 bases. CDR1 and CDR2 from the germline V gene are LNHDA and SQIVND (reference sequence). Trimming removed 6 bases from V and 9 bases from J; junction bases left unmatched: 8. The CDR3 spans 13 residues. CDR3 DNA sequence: TGTGCCAGTAGCGGACGCACAGGGGCTGAGCAGTTCTTC. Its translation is CASSGRTGAEQFF. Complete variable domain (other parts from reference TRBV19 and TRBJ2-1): DGGITQSPKYLFRKEGQNVTLSCEQNLNHDAMYWYRQDPGQGLRLIYYSQIVNDFQKGDIAEGYSVSREKKESFPLTVTSAQKNPTAFYLCASSGRTGAEQFFGPGTRLTVL.

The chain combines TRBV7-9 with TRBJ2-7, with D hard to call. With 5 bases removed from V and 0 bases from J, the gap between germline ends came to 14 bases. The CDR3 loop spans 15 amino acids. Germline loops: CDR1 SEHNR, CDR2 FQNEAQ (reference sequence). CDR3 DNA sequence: TGTGCCAGCAGCCCCCAGGCCCGCCTCTCCTACGAGCAGTACTTC. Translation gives CASSPQARLSYEQYF.

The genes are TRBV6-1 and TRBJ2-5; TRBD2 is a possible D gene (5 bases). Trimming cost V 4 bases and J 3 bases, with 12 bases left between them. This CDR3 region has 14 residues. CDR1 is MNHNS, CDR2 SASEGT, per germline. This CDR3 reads CASSVTFGEETQYF. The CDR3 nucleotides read TGTGCCAGCAGTGTGACATTCGGGGAAGAGACCCAGTACTTC.

CDR3 coding DNA: TGTGCCAGTGCCCTAGCTGATACGCAGTATTTT. Translating gives CASALADTQYF. The gene calls are TRBV6-1 and TRBJ2-3; TRBD2 might be the D (5 bases). This CDR3 spans 11 amino acids. V lost 9 bases and J lost 6, with 10 bases in between. The germline V gene has CDR1 MNHNS and CDR2 SASEGT.

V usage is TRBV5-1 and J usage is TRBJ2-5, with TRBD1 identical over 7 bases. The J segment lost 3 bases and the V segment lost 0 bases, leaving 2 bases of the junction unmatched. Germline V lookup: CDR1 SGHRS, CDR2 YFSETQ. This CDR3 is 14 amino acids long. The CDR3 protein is CASSLATGEETQYF. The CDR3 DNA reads TGCGCCAGCAGCTTGGCAACAGGGGAAGAGACCCAGTACTTC.

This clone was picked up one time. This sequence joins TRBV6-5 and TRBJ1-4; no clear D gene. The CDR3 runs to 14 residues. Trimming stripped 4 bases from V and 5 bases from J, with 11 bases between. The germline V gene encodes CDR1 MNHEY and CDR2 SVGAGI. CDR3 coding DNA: TGTGCCAGCAGTTCCGGAGGAGCCAATGAAAAACTGTTTTTT. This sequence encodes CASSSGGANEKLFF.

CDR3 sequence (DNA): TGTGCCAGCAGCTTAGCCAGCGGGAGGGTGTTCTTC. Residues: CASSLASGRVFF. The chain carries TRBV7-2 and TRBJ2-1, with 10 nucleotides matching TRBD2. After removal of 0 bases from V and 15 bases from J, the junction contained 2 bases not matched to a gene. The germline V gene has CDR1 SGHTA and CDR2 FQGNSA. The CDR3 is 12 residues long.

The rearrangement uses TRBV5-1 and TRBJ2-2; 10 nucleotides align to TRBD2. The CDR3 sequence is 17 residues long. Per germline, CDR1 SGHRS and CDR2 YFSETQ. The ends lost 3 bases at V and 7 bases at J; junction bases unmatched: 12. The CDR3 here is CASSSHPGTSEGGELFF. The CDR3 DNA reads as TGCGCCAGCAGCTCGCATCCAGGGACTAGCGAAGGCGGGGAGCTGTTTTTT.

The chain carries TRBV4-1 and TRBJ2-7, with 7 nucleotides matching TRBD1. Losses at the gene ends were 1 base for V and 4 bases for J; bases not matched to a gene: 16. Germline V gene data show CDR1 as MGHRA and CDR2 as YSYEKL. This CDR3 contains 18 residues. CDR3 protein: CASSQVGGHGTVGYEQYF. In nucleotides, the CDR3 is TGCGCCAGCAGCCAAGTCGGTGGGCATGGGACAGTAGGGTACGAGCAGTACTTC.

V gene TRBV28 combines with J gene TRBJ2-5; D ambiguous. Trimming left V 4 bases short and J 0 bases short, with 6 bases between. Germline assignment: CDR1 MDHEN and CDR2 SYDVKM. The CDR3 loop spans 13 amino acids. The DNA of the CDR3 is TGTGCCAGCAGTTACAGTTACCAAGAGACCCAGTACTTC. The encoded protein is CASSYSYQETQYF.

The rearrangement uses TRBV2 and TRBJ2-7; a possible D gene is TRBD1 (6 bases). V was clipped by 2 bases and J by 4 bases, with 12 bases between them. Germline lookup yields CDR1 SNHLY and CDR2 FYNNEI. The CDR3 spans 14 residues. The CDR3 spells CASSEIGQPYEQYF. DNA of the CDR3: TGTGCCAGCAGTGAAATTGGACAGCCGTACGAGCAGTACTTC.

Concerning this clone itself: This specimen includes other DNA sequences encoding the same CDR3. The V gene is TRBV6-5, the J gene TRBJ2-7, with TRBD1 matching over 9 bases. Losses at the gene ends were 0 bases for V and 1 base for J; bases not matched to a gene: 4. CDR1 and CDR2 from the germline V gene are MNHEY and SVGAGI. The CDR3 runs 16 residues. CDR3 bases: TGTGCCAGCAGTTACTCGAGGGGGACAGGGTCCTACGAGCAGTACTTC. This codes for CASSYSRGTGSYEQYF.

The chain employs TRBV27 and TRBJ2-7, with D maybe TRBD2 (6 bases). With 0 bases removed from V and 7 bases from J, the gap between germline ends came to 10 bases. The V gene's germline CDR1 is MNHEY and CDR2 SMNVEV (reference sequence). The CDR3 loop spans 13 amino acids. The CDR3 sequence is CASSLSKAGEQYF. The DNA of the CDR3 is TGTGCCAGCAGTTTATCGAAGGCGGGGGAGCAGTACTTC.

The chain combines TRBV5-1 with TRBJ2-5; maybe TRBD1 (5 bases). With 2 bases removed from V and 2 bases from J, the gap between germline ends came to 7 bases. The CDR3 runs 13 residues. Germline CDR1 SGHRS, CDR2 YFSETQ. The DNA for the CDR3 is TGCGCCAGCAGCTTTGACAGTCAAGAGACCCAGTACTTC. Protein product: CASSFDSQETQYF.

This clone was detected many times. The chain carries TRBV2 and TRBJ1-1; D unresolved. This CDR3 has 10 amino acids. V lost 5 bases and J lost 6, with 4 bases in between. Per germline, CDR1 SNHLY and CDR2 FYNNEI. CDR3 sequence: CASSRAEAFF. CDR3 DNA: TGTGCCAGCAGTCGCGCTGAAGCTTTCTTT.

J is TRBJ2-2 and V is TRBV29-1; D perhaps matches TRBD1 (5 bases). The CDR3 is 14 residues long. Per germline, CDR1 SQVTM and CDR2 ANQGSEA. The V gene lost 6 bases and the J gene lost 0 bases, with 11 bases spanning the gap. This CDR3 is CSVRRDANTGELFF. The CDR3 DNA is TGCAGCGTCCGCAGGGATGCGAACACCGGGGAGCTGTTTTTT.